What follows describes a single T cell receptor (beta chain). The specificity of this receptor is unknown. The junction and the germline gene differ at one end; a read error may be behind it. For CDR1 and CDR2, the germline V gene (reference sequence) lists SEHNR and FQNEAQ. CDR3 length: 15 amino acids, cysteine to phenylalanine. The kept DNA is CDR3 alone, 45 bases in frame from the first base. This entry is derived from a study of T cells in Graves' hyperthyroidism and ophthalmopathy (dated by TCRdb to between 2018 and 2021). In terms of the full investigation: To identify TCR V-J signatures that set the groups apart, the researchers used a discovery cohort of 100 patients, made up of 40 to 45 with Graves' ophthalmopathy and about 60 with stable Graves' hyperthyroidism. Whether ophthalmopathy could be predicted prospectively was tested in an independent validation cohort made up of approximately 19 hyperthyroidism patients plus 17 patients who later progressed to ophthalmopathy. In addition, the study compared T-cell repertoires in thyroid tissue and in blood from 6 or 7 Graves' hyperthyroidism patients. The roughly 99 discovery patients were divided at random into training and test sets in a 7:3 ratio. TCR Vbeta CDR3 sequencing of some 140 peripheral blood samples (43 ophthalmopathy, 75 to 85 hyperthyroidism and about 17 progressor patients) is reported in the paper. Once sampling was done, hyperthyroidism patients were given methimazole at a starting dose of 30 mg daily, whereas ophthalmopathy patients were given high-dose intravenous methylprednisolone.

Graves' hyperthyroidism was defined as stable when no progression to ophthalmopathy occurred over 18 months of follow-up. Hyperthyroidism patients were newly diagnosed, had a disease duration of under 2 months, and were aged 18 to 65 years. The study excluded patients with uncontrolled infections, other autoimmune diseases, pregnancy or lactation. Diagnoses were established on the basis of clinical symptoms, serum thyroxine and TRAb, thyroid ultrasound, and orbital computed tomography. Total RNA was extracted with Trizol reagent, and quality was checked on an Agilent 2100 Bioanalyzer. The TCR beta CDR3 regions were amplified from RNA transcripts. The TCR CDR3 was subjected to a first round of RT-PCR using the HTBI primer set and the Qiagen OneStep RT-PCR kit. Libraries were constructed in a second round of multiplex PCR, after which size selection and purification were performed. The libraries were sequenced on an Illumina HiSeq2000 using paired-end 100 bp reads. The paper's processing steps were these. SOAPnuke was used to process the raw data, removing reads that contained adapters or uncalled bases, had a mean Phred below 15, or lacked an exact match to the constant primer or identifier. High-quality paired reads were merged with COPE v1.2.5, and unique nucleotide sequences were defined as clonotypes. Clonotypes were aligned to IMGT TRBV, TRBD and TRBJ reference segments using MiTCR v1.1. Analysis was restricted to V-J combinations with a frequency above 0.0001, which covered about 99% of repertoires. The TCS score was defined as the ratio of F50 (clonal expansion) to E x V (chaos), calculated using BLOSUM62-based TCRdist between CDR3 peptides within each V-J. Welch's t-statistics and random forest reduced roughly 540 V-J features to roughly 13, which were used in a naive Bayes classifier (R e1071). TCRdb reanalyzed the raw reads on its own, using fastp at Q25 for trimming and MiXCR for clone calling, and kept in-frame beta chains. Identical CDR3 protein sequences are pooled into one entry, listed with their most common genes and DNA. These V and J calls derive from TCRdb rather than the authors' analysis. The sample table holds just over 550,000 distinct CDR3 sequences, of which around 42% were seen once. Approximately 8.2% of the sample lies in the top ten.

The paper's findings and limits, for the study overall: A model built on a 13 V-J signature distinguished ophthalmopathy from stable hyperthyroidism, reaching 85% to 90% sensitivity and about 81% specificity in cross-validation and 80%/75% in testing. During validation, the model predicted progression to ophthalmopathy a median of around six months ahead of onset, with approximately 70% sensitivity and under 85% specificity. Sample size was not statistically predetermined, and investigators were not blinded to group allocation. Most expanded thyroid clonotypes (frequency above 0.001) were also detected in blood, suggesting blood repertoires may reflect thyroid immune responses.

Sequencing was performed on peripheral blood or thyroid tissue (not recorded which). The chain joins TRBV7-9 to TRBJ2-5, and TRBD2 aligns with 10 junction nucleotides. This sequence was found in a woman aged 18-35 years with Graves' hyperthyroidism. Donor details come from another sample of the same person, matched by shared clones. CDR3 reads: CASSRGLADQEAQYF. The nucleotide sequence is given as TGTGCCAGCAGCCGCGGACTAGCGGATCAAGAGGCCCAGTACTTC.